A selection of T cell receptor beta chains follows, all from one sample in a study of cytomegalovirus exposure and HLA in healthy donors. The repertoire was sequenced with immunoSEQ multiplex PCR; TCRdb's copy has only in-frame clones and lacks some. The sample yields fewer than 200,000 clones, 68% seen once. Specimen: PBMCs. These receptors were obtained from a woman aged 40 to 49 in good health and CMV-seropositive. The CDR3 runs from the conserved cysteine through the conserved F or W. Fields, in order: CDR3 length, D gene, clone size, J gene, V gene, CDR3 DNA, CDR3 protein. D genes are given only for firm matches. Expanded clones get a size class; other rows say once, few or many, or leave the size out.

CDR3 length: 13; D gene: -; clone size: once; J gene: TRBJ1-2; V gene: TRBV5-1; CDR3 DNA: TGCGCCAGCGCTCCCCAATCTCCAGATGGCTACACCTTC; CDR3 protein: CASAPQSPDGYTF
CDR3 length: 13; D gene: TRBD1; clone size: -; J gene: TRBJ1-1; V gene: TRBV7-7; CDR3 DNA: TGTGCTAGCAGCCACGGGACAGGCACTGAAGCTTTCTTT; CDR3 protein: CASSHGTGTEAFF
CDR3 length: 15; D gene: TRBD2; clone size: -; J gene: TRBJ2-7; V gene: TRBV7-9; CDR3 DNA: TGTGCCAGCAGCTTAAATAGCGGGGGGGCCGCCGAGCAGTACTTC; CDR3 protein: CASSLNSGGAAEQYF
CDR3 length: 15; D gene: -; clone size: -; J gene: TRBJ1-1; V gene: TRBV4-3; CDR3 DNA: TGCGCCAGCAGCCCAGGGGCGGGCGGGTACACTGAAGCTTTCTTT; CDR3 protein: CASSPGAGGYTEAFF
CDR3 length: 18; D gene: TRBD1; clone size: -; J gene: TRBJ1-2; V gene: TRBV13; CDR3 DNA: TGTGCCAGCAGCTCTCCGGGACAGAGGCTGAAGGCTAACTATGGCTACACCTTC; CDR3 protein: CASSSPGQRLKANYGYTF
CDR3 length: 16; D gene: -; clone size: once; J gene: TRBJ1-2; V gene: TRBV18; CDR3 DNA: TGTGCCAGCTCACCGGGAGGGACTGTAGCTAACTATGGCTACACCTTC; CDR3 protein: CASSPGGTVANYGYTF
CDR3 length: 15; D gene: -; clone size: -; J gene: TRBJ1-5; V gene: TRBV18; CDR3 DNA: TGTGCCAGCTCAGGCGGAACAGCGGGCAATCAGCCCCAGCATTTT; CDR3 protein: CASSGGTAGNQPQHF
CDR3 length: 15; D gene: TRBD2; clone size: -; J gene: TRBJ2-1; V gene: TRBV4-2; CDR3 DNA: TGTGCCAGCAGCCAAGAAGCTAGCGGGAGGTATGAGCAGTTCTTC; CDR3 protein: CASSQEASGRYEQFF
CDR3 length: 13; D gene: -; clone size: -; J gene: TRBJ1-1; V gene: TRBV29-1; CDR3 DNA: TGCAGCGTTAGGTTCGGGGTGGCCGCTGAAGCTTTCTTT; CDR3 protein: CSVRFGVAAEAFF
CDR3 length: 14; D gene: TRBD1; clone size: once; J gene: TRBJ1-5; V gene: TRBV6-5; CDR3 DNA: TGTGCCAGCAGAAGGGACAGGGAGGATCAGCCCCAGCATTTT; CDR3 protein: CASRRDREDQPQHF